The sequence of this T cell receptor (beta chain) was determined in a study of Graves' ophthalmopathy and Graves' hyperthyroidism. RNA served as the template for amplifying TCR beta CDR3 regions. Investigators did first-round RT-PCR with HTBI primers, then second-round multiplex PCR. TCRdb recomputed calls from the multiplex PCR reads with MiXCR, one row per CDR3 protein. The sample lists 400,000 or so distinct CDR3 sequences; about a sixth were seen once. The germline CDR1 and CDR2 sequences are MNHEY and SVGEGT. Trimming removed 2 bases at V and 0 bases at J, with 14 bases between. The CDR3 is made up of 16 amino acids. This clonotype was seen ten or more times.

The sequence was obtained from an adult woman with stable Graves' hyperthyroidism. The sample comprised peripheral blood. The chain combines TRBV6-2 or TRBV6-3 with TRBJ2-7; no clear D gene. CDR3 sequence reads: CASSYGHLSSSYEQYF. CDR3 sequence (DNA): TGTGCCAGCAGTTACGGGCACCTTTCGAGCTCCTACGAGCAGTACTTC.